This T cell receptor beta chain was sequenced in a study of cytomegalovirus exposure and HLA in healthy donors. Assay used: immunoSEQ multiplex PCR; TCRdb lists only in-frame clones, some missing. The sample lists about 60,000 clones, about 88% occurring once. V was cut by 0 bases and J by 9 bases, with 16 bases left in between. Per the germline V gene, CDR1 is LGHNA and CDR2 is YSLEER. The CDR3 runs to 15 residues. This clone was seen a handful of times. This receptor was taken from a man between 18 and 35 years old in good health and CMV-seronegative. Sequencing was carried out using PBMCs. The rearrangement links TRBV4-3 to TRBJ2-3; D may be TRBD1 (5 bases). CDR3: CASSQDFGRQITQYF. CDR3 coding DNA: TGCGCCAGCAGCCAAGATTTCGGTAGACAGATCACGCAGTATTTT.